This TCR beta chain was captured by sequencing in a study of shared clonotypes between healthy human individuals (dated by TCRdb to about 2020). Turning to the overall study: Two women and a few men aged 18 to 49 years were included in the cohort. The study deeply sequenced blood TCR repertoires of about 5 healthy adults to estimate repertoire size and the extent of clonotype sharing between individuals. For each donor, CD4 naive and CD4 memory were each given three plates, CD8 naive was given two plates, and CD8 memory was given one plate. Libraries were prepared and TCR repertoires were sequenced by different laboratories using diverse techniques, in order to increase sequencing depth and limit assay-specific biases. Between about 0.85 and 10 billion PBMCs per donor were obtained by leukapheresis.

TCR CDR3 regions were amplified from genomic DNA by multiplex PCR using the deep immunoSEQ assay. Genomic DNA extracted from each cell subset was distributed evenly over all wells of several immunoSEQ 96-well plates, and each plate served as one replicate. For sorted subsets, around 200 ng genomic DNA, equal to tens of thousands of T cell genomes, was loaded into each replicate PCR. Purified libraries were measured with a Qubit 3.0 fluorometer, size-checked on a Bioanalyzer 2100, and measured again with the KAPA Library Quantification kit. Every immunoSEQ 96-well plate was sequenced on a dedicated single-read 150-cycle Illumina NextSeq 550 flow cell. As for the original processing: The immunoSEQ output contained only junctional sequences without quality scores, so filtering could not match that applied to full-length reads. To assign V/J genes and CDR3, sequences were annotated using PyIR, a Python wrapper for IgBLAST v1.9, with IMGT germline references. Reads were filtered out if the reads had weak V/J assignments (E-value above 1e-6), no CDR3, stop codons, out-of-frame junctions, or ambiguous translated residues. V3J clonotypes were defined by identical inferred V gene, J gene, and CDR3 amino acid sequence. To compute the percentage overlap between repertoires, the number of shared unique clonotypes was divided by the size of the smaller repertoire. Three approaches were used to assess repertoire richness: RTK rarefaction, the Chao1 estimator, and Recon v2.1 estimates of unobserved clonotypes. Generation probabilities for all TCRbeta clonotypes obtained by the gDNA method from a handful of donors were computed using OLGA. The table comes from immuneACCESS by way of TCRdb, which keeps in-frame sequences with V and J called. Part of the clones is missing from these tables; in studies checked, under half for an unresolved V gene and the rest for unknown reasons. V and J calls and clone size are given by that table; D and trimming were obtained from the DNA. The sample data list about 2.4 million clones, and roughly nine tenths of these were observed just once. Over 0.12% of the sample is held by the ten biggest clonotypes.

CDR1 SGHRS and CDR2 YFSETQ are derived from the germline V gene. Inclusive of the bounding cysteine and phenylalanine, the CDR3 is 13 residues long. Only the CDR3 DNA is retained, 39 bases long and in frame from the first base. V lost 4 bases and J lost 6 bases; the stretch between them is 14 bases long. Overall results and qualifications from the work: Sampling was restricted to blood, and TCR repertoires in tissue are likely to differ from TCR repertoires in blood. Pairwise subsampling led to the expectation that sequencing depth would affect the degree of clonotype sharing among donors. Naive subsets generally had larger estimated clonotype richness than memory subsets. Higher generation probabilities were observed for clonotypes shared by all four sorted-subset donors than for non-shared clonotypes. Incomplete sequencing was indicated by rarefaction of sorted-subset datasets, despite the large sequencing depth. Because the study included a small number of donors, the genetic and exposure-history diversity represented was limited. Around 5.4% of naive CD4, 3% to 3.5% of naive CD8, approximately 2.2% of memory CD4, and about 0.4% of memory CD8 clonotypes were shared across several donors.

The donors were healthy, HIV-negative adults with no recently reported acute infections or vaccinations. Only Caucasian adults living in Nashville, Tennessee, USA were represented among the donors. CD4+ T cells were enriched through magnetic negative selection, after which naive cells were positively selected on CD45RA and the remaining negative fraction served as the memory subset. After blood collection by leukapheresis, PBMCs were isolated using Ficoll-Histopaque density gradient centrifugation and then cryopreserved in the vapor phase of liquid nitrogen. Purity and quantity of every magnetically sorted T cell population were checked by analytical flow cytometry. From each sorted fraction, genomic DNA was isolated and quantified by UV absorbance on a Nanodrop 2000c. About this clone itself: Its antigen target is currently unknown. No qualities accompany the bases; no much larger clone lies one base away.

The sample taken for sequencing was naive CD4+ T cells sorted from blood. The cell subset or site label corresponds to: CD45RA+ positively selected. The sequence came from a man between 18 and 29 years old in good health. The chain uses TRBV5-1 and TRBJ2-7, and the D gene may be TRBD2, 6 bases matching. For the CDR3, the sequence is CASSLGTPSEQYF. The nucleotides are TGCGCCAGCAGCCTGGGGACTCCTTCCGAGCAGTACTTC.